The 32 T cell receptor beta chains below all came from one sample that was sequenced in a study of blood T cells in healthy people across ages. Then a second PCR, running about 6 to 12 cycles, was carried out with a sample-barcoded 5' primer and a J-beta primer mix. MiXCR was run by TCRdb on the 5' RACE reads, yielding one entry per CDR3 protein. The data show about 620,000 distinct CDR3 sequences, around a fifth seen once. The sample comprised blood. These receptors were taken from a man aged 65 to 79 in good health.

The chain links TRBV20-1 to TRBJ2-4, with D possibly matching TRBD1 (6 bases). V lost 1 base, J lost 6 bases, and 10 bases lay in between. Germline V gives CDR1 DFQATT, CDR2 SNEGSKA (reference sequence). This CDR3 has 13 amino acids. CDR3 DNA sequence: TGCAGTGCTAGAGGAACCAGGGGAAACATTCAGTACTTC. This sequence encodes CSARGTRGNIQYF.

This chain connects TRBV28 to TRBJ2-5; a weak D match, TRBD1 (5 bases). V shed 3 bases and J shed 0 bases, with 8 bases lying between them. Germline CDR1 is MDHEN and CDR2 is SYDVKM. CDR3 length: 14 amino acids. CDR3 nucleotides: TGTGCCAGCAGTTTGGGCAGGGACCAAGAGACCCAGTACTTC. Amino acids: CASSLGRDQETQYF.

This clonotype appeared a few times. V is TRBV27 and J is TRBJ2-5, with 8 bases lining up with TRBD2. The end of the DNA fits TRBJ2-7 better, so the J call may be wrong. CDR1 is MNHEY and CDR2 is SMNVEV in the germline V gene (reference sequence). This CDR3 spans 15 amino acids. The CDR3 here is CASHFRLARPYEQYF. In nucleotides, the CDR3 is TGTGCCAGCCACTTTCGACTAGCGCGTCCCTACGAGCAGTACTTC.

The chain joins TRBV20-1 to TRBJ2-3; D is uncertain. This CDR3 comprises 12 residues. Germline CDR1 and CDR2: DFQATT and SNEGSKA (reference sequence). V lost 7 bases, J lost 2 bases, and 10 bases lay in between. CDR3 DNA: TGCAGTGGGGCGGTGTCCACAGATACGCAGTATTTT. Translating gives CSGAVSTDTQYF.

V is TRBV5-1 and J is TRBJ2-2; 9 bases are shared with TRBD1. Germline CDR1 is SGHRS and CDR2 is YFSETQ. Trimming removed 4 bases from V and 8 bases from J; junction bases left unmatched: 9. The CDR3 has 15 residues. CDR3 nucleotide sequence: TGCGCCAGCAGCATTGGACAGGGGATATCGGGGGAGCTGTTTTTT. Translation gives CASSIGQGISGELFF.

The gene calls are TRBV15 and TRBJ2-7; D is uncertain. The V gene lost 1 base and the J gene lost 6 bases, with 10 bases spanning the gap. Germline-derived CDR1 and CDR2 are LNHNV and YYDKDF (reference sequence). This CDR3 has 13 amino acids. The CDR3: CATSRGAAREQYF. CDR3 coding DNA: TGTGCCACCAGCAGAGGGGCAGCGCGCGAGCAGTACTTC.

In its sample, this clonotype was seen many times. V is TRBV5-1 and J is TRBJ2-5; tentative D call: TRBD2 (5 bases). The CDR3 spans 16 residues. In germline, CDR1 is SGHRS, CDR2 YFSETQ. Deletions cut 0 bases from V and 1 base from J, with 13 bases between. The CDR3 DNA reads TGCGCCAGCAGCTTGGTTAATTGGGCGGGCCAAGAGACCCAGTACTTC. Amino acid sequence: CASSLVNWAGQETQYF.

The chain recombines TRBV20-1 with TRBJ2-7, with D possibly matching TRBD1 (6 bases). V lost 0 bases, J lost 6 bases, and 9 bases lay in between. Germline V lookup: CDR1 DFQATT, CDR2 SNEGSKA (reference sequence). The CDR3 length is 12 residues. Here the CDR3 DNA reads TGCAGTGCTAGAGAGAACAGGGTCGAGCAGTACTTC. This encodes CSARENRVEQYF.

This clonotype turned up a few times. The rearrangement uses TRBV28 and TRBJ1-4, with D perhaps TRBD1 (6 bases). The CDR3 has 15 amino acids. Germline V gives CDR1 MDHEN, CDR2 SYDVKM. Trimming left V 1 base short and J 6 bases short, with 12 bases between. The CDR3 region has the DNA TGTGCCAGCAGTTTATCCCGGACAGAGGATGAAAAACTGTTTTTT. It specifies CASSLSRTEDEKLFF. Filled out from reference TRBV28 and TRBJ1-4, the complete variable domain reads DVKVTQSSRYLVKRTGEKVFLECVQDMDHENMFWYRQDPGLGLRLIYFSYDVKMKEKGDIPEGYSVSREKKERFSLILESASTNQTSMYLCASSLSRTEDEKLFFGSGTQLSVL.

This clonotype was observed a few times. This chain joins TRBV4-3 and TRBJ2-1; D uncertain. With the DNA end fitting TRBJ2-7 better, the J assignment may be wrong. This CDR3 contains 14 residues. Germline V gives CDR1 LGHNA, CDR2 YSLEER. The CDR3 region is CASSQDNGVYEQYF. The CDR3 coding sequence is TGCGCCAGCAGCCAAGATAACGGCGTCTACGAGCAGTACTTC.

This clonotype was picked up many times. The chain carries TRBV4-1 and TRBJ2-1, with D possibly matching TRBD2 (6 bases). V was clipped by 3 bases and J by 4 bases, with 7 bases between them. Germline values: CDR1 MGHRA, CDR2 YSYEKL. The CDR3 extends over 13 amino acids. The CDR3 DNA reads TGCGCCAGCAGCCAGGGACTTTACAATGAGCAGTTCTTC. Protein: CASSQGLYNEQFF.

The sample holds a few counts of this clonotype. This rearrangement joins TRBV3-1 to TRBJ2-1; TRBD2 matches 10 bases. Germline CDR1 LGHDT, CDR2 YNNKEL (reference sequence). Trimming took 1 base from V and 5 from J; bases not matched to a gene: 5. The CDR3 length is 16 residues. In DNA, the CDR3 is TGTGCCAGCAGCCAAGTCCGCCTAGCGGGGGACAATGAGCAGTTCTTC. This sequence encodes CASSQVRLAGDNEQFF.

This clonotype has just a few counts. This chain joins TRBV2 and TRBJ1-3, with a tentative D call TRBD1 (6 bases). Germline-derived CDR1 and CDR2 are SNHLY and FYNNEI. The germline V and J ends were trimmed by 1 base and 0 bases, with 10 bases remaining between them. The CDR3 extends over 16 amino acids. The CDR3 DNA follows: TGTGCCAGCAGTGAAGGGCTGGGACACTCTGGAAACACCATATATTTT. The encoded protein is CASSEGLGHSGNTIYF.

V usage is TRBV12-3 or TRBV12-4 and J usage is TRBJ2-1; D may match TRBD1 or TRBD2 (6 bases each). This CDR3 region has 12 residues. The V end was cut by 8 bases, the J end by 3 bases, with 8 bases between. CDR3 in DNA: TGTGCCAGCGGGGGGCGCTACAATGAGCAGTTCTTC. The encoded protein is CASGGRYNEQFF.

The gene calls are TRBV5-6 and TRBJ2-7, with 10 positions matching TRBD1. Germline V lookup: CDR1 SGHDT, CDR2 YYEEEE. This CDR3 has 17 amino acids. Losses at the gene ends were 5 bases for V and 2 bases for J; bases not matched to a gene: 13. This CDR3 reads CASSRRDRGLKAYEQYF. The CDR3 coding sequence is TGTGCCAGCAGTCGCCGGGACAGGGGACTCAAAGCCTACGAGCAGTACTTC.

This clonotype appeared a few times. Possible read error: a much larger clone is one base away. The gene calls are TRBV28 and TRBJ2-5; D gene ambiguous. CDR1 is MDHEN and CDR2 is SYDVKM in the germline V gene. This CDR3 contains 13 residues. For the CDR3, the DNA is TGTGCCAGCAGTTTATCCCCGTGGCAGACCCAGTGCTTC. As protein: CASSLSPWQTQCF.

The chain has TRBV12-3 or TRBV12-4 and TRBJ2-5; D may be TRBD1 (6 bases). The ends were cut back, 3 bases at V and 1 base at J, with 12 bases in the middle. The CDR3 contains 15 residues. CDR3: CASSFHQDSQETQYF. The DNA for the CDR3 is TGTGCCAGCAGTTTTCATCAGGACAGCCAAGAGACCCAGTACTTC.

This clonotype was observed a handful of times. The chain couples TRBV19 to TRBJ1-4; D is possibly TRBD1 (6 bases). CDR1 LNHDA and CDR2 SQIVND come from the germline V gene (reference sequence). CDR3 size: 14 residues. Deletions cut 4 bases from V and 7 bases from J, with 13 bases between. The CDR3 here is CASSTQGRSEKLFF. The DNA of the CDR3 is TGTGCCAGTAGTACCCAGGGGAGAAGTGAAAAACTGTTTTTT.

V and J are TRBV29-1 and TRBJ2-3; D not certain. The CDR3 length is 15 residues. The germline gives CDR1 SQVTM, CDR2 ANQGSEA. Trimming pared 4 bases from V and 6 bases from J, leaving 20 bases between. CDR3 in amino acids: CSVGLLTENTDTQYF. The DNA of the CDR3 is TGCAGCGTTGGGCTGCTCACAGAAAATACGGATACGCAGTATTTT.

There are a few counts of this clonotype. CDR3 amino acids: CSATNRGTHYEQYF. The CDR3 nucleotides are TGCAGTGCTACCAACCGAGGGACACACTACGAGCAGTACTTC. The V gene is TRBV20-1, the J gene TRBJ2-5, with a weak D call TRBD1 (6 bases). The last part of the DNA fits TRBJ2-7 better; the J call may be wrong. Germline V gives CDR1 DFQATT, CDR2 SNEGSKA (reference sequence). The CDR3 extends over 14 amino acids.

J is TRBJ2-3 and V is TRBV11-2, with 7 nucleotides matching TRBD2. The CDR3 consists of 16 residues. Unmatched junction bases numbered 6, after V lost 1 base and J lost 2 bases. Germline assignment: CDR1 SGHAT and CDR2 FQNNGV. CDR3 nucleotides: TGTGCCAGCAGCTTAGGAGCGGGAAGGCTCACAGATACGCAGTATTTT. Amino acids: CASSLGAGRLTDTQYF.

In this sample, this clonotype turned up many times. This chain connects TRBV24-1 to TRBJ2-2, with 9 nucleotides matching TRBD1. The V gene's germline CDR1 is KGHDR and CDR2 SFDVKD. The CDR3 extends over 16 amino acids. Losses at the gene ends were 4 bases for V and 6 bases for J; bases not matched to a gene: 8. The CDR3 DNA reads TGTGCCACCAGTGACGTAACGACAGGGGGGTCCGGGGAGCTGTTTTTT. It is translated as CATSDVTTGGSGELFF.

This clonotype was recorded at least ten times. The chain has TRBV7-9 and TRBJ2-5, with 12 bases aligning to TRBD2. The CDR3 is made up of 16 amino acids. Germline V gene sequence: CDR1 SEHNR, CDR2 FQNEAQ (reference sequence). V gave up 5 bases and J gave up 1 base; unmatched junction bases: 5. The CDR3: CASSLTSGRPQETQYF. In DNA form, the CDR3 reads TGTGCCAGCAGCCTGACTAGCGGGAGACCCCAAGAGACCCAGTACTTC.

The rearrangement uses TRBV2 and TRBJ1-4; 9 nucleotides agree with TRBD1. The CDR3 is 14 amino acids. Germline CDR1 reads SNHLY; CDR2 reads FYNNEI. The V and J ends lost 7 bases and 4 bases, in that order; junction bases with no gene match: 4. CDR3 loop: CASNPDRGNEKLFF. Written as DNA, the CDR3 is TGTGCCAGCAACCCGGACAGGGGTAATGAAAAACTGTTTTTT.

CDR3 residues: CASSAGLGTGEQYF. CDR3 in DNA: TGTGCCAGCAGCGCCGGACTGGGTACGGGAGAGCAGTACTTC. The rearrangement joins TRBV5-4 to TRBJ2-1, with a weak D call TRBD2 (5 bases). The J call may be incorrect, as the DNA end agrees better with TRBJ2-7. The V gene's germline CDR1 is SGHNT and CDR2 YYREEE (reference sequence). The CDR3 runs 14 residues.

This clonotype has a handful of counts. The chain recombines TRBV28 with TRBJ1-6; D ambiguous. The V end lost 5 bases, the J end lost 11 bases, and 7 bases lay between the germline ends. Germline lookup yields CDR1 MDHEN and CDR2 SYDVKM. This CDR3 region has 11 residues. CDR3 nucleotide sequence: TGTGCCAGCAGTGACCCCGCACCCCTCCACTTT. Protein product: CASSDPAPLHF.

Many counts were recorded for this clonotype. This chain links TRBV5-1 with TRBJ2-5; maybe TRBD2 (6 bases). The V end lost 4 bases, the J end lost 2 bases, and 12 bases lay between the germline ends. Germline V gene sequence: CDR1 SGHRS, CDR2 YFSETQ. This CDR3 is built from 14 residues. The CDR3 DNA is TGCGCCAGCAGCAGACTAGTTGGGCAAGAGACCCAGTACTTC. Translation: CASSRLVGQETQYF.

This clonotype has a handful of counts. This rearrangement joins TRBV9 to TRBJ2-2, with 7 nucleotides matching TRBD1. Germline V CDR1 and CDR2: SGDLS, YYNGEE. Trimming took 0 bases from V and 4 from J; bases not matched to a gene: 3. The length of the CDR3 is 15 residues. The DNA for the CDR3 is TGTGCCAGCAGCGTAGTGGCAGGGGGCACCGGGGAGCTGTTTTTT. Encoded protein: CASSVVAGGTGELFF. The whole variable domain, remainder taken from reference TRBV9 and TRBJ2-2, is DSGVTQTPKHLITATGQRVTLRCSPRSGDLSVYWYQQSLDQGLQFLIQYYNGEERAKGNILERFSAQQFPDLHSELNLSSLELGDSALYFCASSVVAGGTGELFFGEGSRLTVL.

This rearrangement joins TRBV19 to TRBJ1-5; D might be TRBD1 (6 bases). The CDR3 is 13 residues long. The germline V and J ends were trimmed by 3 bases and 4 bases, with 7 bases remaining between them. Germline V gene lookup returns CDR1 LNHDA and CDR2 SQIVND (reference sequence). The CDR3 region has the DNA TGTGCCAGTAGTATTACAGGGAATCAGCCCCAGCATTTT. This encodes CASSITGNQPQHF.

This clonotype has more than one count but fewer than ten. The V and J genes are TRBV2 and TRBJ1-6, with TRBD1 matching 7 bases. CDR1 is SNHLY and CDR2 is FYNNEI in the germline V gene. The CDR3 runs to 15 residues. The J segment lost 6 bases and the V segment lost 6 bases, leaving 8 bases of the junction unmatched. CDR3 DNA sequence: TGTGCCAGCAGAAATACAGGGGTGCCTAATTCACCCCTCCACTTT. This codes for CASRNTGVPNSPLHF.

The chain uses TRBV27 and TRBJ2-5, with 10 bases lining up with TRBD2. After removal of 5 bases from V and 7 bases from J, the junction contained 4 bases not matched to a gene. The CDR3 is made up of 13 amino acids. Germline CDR1 reads MNHEY; CDR2 reads SMNVEV (reference sequence). CDR3 amino acids: CASSPSGSVTQYF. The CDR3 nucleotides read TGTGCCAGCAGTCCTAGCGGGAGCGTGACCCAGTACTTC.

As to this clonotype: A junction boundary mismatches the germline segment, possibly from a read error. V and J are TRBV24-1 and TRBJ2-5; the match to TRBD2 covers 10 bases. Germline V gene data show CDR1 as KGHDR and CDR2 as SFDVKD. CDR3 length equals 15 residues. In DNA, the CDR3 is TGTGCCACCAGTGATTGGACTAGCGGAGACAATGAGCAGCTCTTC. Protein product: CATSDWTSGDNEQLF.